This T cell receptor beta chain was retrieved from a study of blood T cell repertoires in COVID-19. Study background: Specimens from acute and convalescent COVID-19 originated in the United States, Italy and Spain. Nucleic acid was either cDNA or gDNA, and it came from T cells, B-cell-depleted T cells, or PBMCs.

Libraries were prepared by immunoSEQ multiplex PCR; TCRdb keeps only in-frame clonotypes and omits some of them. This table holds about 320,000 clones, 90% to 95% found once. Adults between about 18 and 95 years of age took part from approximately 24 US areas. In the 2 weeks before study entry, exposed participants met a COVID-19 case, which was PCR-confirmed or clinician-diagnosed. In its sample, this clone was seen a few times. Germline V CDR1 and CDR2: KGHDR, SFDVKD. V was clipped by 10 bases and J by 3 bases, with 11 bases between them. The CDR3 is made up of 12 amino acids. V gene TRBV24-1 combines with J gene TRBJ1-2; D is unclear. The sequencing input was PBMCs or T cells enriched from blood (not recorded which). The clonotype was recovered from a woman in her twenties or thirties who had been exposed to COVID-19. CDR3 residues: CATESADYGYTF. In nucleotides, the CDR3 is TGTGCCACGGAATCGGCGGACTATGGCTACACCTTC.